These 26 T cell receptor beta chains originate from one sample sequenced in a study of molecular identifiers for immune sequencing clone quantification. TCRdb analysed the PCR reads with MiXCR anew, one entry per CDR3 protein. This sample carries some 100,000 distinct CDR3 sequences, roughly 19% of them seen once, and the ten largest clones take roughly 0.8%. Sequencing used naive CD8+ T cells from blood, with Jurkat cell RNA spiked in. The subset: FACS-sorted CD8+CD4-CCR7+CD45RA+ naive T cells. The receptors stem from a human donor in good health. Some libraries in this study had Jurkat cell RNA spiked in.

This clonotype was detected ten times or more. The V gene is TRBV9, the J gene TRBJ2-2, with TRBD1 matching 7 bases. The CDR3 sequence is 16 residues long. V lost 3 bases, J lost 1 base, and 6 bases stayed unmatched. Germline CDR1 SGDLS, CDR2 YYNGEE. CDR3 sequence (DNA): TGTGCCAGCAGCGGTGCAGGGGGAATGAACACCGGGGAGCTGTTTTTT. This encodes CASSGAGGMNTGELFF.

Ten or more counts support this clonotype. This chain joins TRBV30 and TRBJ2-2, with D unclear. The CDR3 contains 14 residues. Germline assignment: CDR1 GTSNPN and CDR2 SVGIG (reference sequence). The V and J ends lost 5 bases and 1 base respectively, with 11 bases between them. The CDR3 nucleotides are TGTGCCTGGTCACCCGGTCAGAACACCGGGGAGCTGTTTTTT. This translates into CAWSPGQNTGELFF.

This clonotype was counted many times. The V gene is TRBV13, the J gene TRBJ2-7, with a weak D call TRBD2 (5 bases). The germline gives CDR1 PRHDT, CDR2 FYEKMQ (reference sequence). The CDR3 covers 15 residues. Deletions cut 3 bases from V and 0 bases from J, with 12 bases between. CDR3 protein: CASSLARGSSYEQYF. As DNA, the CDR3 is TGTGCCAGCAGCTTGGCTCGTGGGAGCTCCTACGAGCAGTACTTC.

This clonotype was counted ten times or more. The V call is TRBV14, the J call TRBJ2-2; unclear D gene. The V gene's germline CDR1 is SGHDN and CDR2 FVKESK. V was trimmed by 2 bases and J by 3 bases, leaving 10 bases between them. The CDR3 consists of 15 residues. The CDR3 is CASSQQRYDTGELFF. CDR3 nucleotides: TGTGCCAGCAGCCAACAGCGATACGACACCGGGGAGCTGTTTTTT.

This clonotype appeared many times. This sequence joins TRBV13 and TRBJ1-1, with unresolved D. The germline V and J ends were trimmed by 5 bases and 6 bases, with 13 bases remaining between them. This CDR3 comprises 13 residues. Per germline, CDR1 PRHDT and CDR2 FYEKMQ (reference sequence). CDR3: CASSESNRPEAFF. Here the CDR3 DNA reads TGTGCCAGCAGCGAAAGTAACCGCCCTGAAGCTTTCTTT.

The sample holds many counts of this clonotype. The rearrangement links TRBV5-6 to TRBJ2-6, with D perhaps matching TRBD2 (6 bases). The CDR3 loop spans 16 amino acids. Germline CDR1 is SGHDT and CDR2 is YYEEEE. V was shortened by 4 bases and J by 0 bases, with 11 bases between the two germline ends. The chain's CDR3 is CASSRDGSSGANVLTF. The CDR3 bases are TGTGCCAGCAGCCGTGACGGGAGCTCTGGGGCCAACGTCCTGACTTTC.

This clonotype was picked up many times. In nucleotides, the CDR3 is TGTGCCAGCAGTGAAGAGGGTTGGAGGGATATGAACGAGCAGTACTTC. It yields the protein CASSEEGWRDMNEQYF. The chain is built from TRBV6-1 and TRBJ2-7; a weak D match, TRBD2 (6 bases). V was cut by 1 base and J by 5 bases, with 18 bases left in between. Per germline, CDR1 MNHNS and CDR2 SASEGT. This CDR3 contains 16 residues.

This chain uses TRBV24-1 with TRBJ2-2; 10 positions agree with TRBD2. Looked up from germline, CDR1 is KGHDR and CDR2 is SFDVKD. Trimming removed 4 bases from V and 3 bases from J; junction bases left unmatched: 7. The CDR3 is 17 amino acids. CDR3 protein: CATSEFLAGADTGELFF. The CDR3 nucleotides read TGTGCCACCAGTGAGTTCCTAGCGGGAGCGGACACCGGGGAGCTGTTTTTT.

Here the CDR3 reads CASSLEQEKETQYF. CDR3 nucleotides: TGTGCCAGCAGTTTAGAACAGGAAAAAGAGACCCAGTACTTC. The V and J genes are TRBV28 and TRBJ2-5; D is possibly TRBD1 (5 bases). This CDR3 region has 14 residues. Per the germline V gene, CDR1 is MDHEN and CDR2 is SYDVKM. Trimming removed 2 bases from V and 3 bases from J, with 10 bases in between.

The V call is TRBV4-3, the J call TRBJ1-1, with 9 bases fitting TRBD1. J gave up 7 bases and V 1 base, and 16 bases lay outside the gene matches. This CDR3 region has 18 residues. Germline V gene lookup returns CDR1 LGHNA and CDR2 YSLEER. CDR3: CASSQVIQDGQGTGEAFF. The DNA of the CDR3 is TGCGCCAGCAGCCAAGTCATACAGGACGGACAGGGGACAGGTGAAGCTTTCTTT.

This clonotype was observed many times. The V and J genes are TRBV12-5 and TRBJ2-5, with TRBD2 matching 11 bases. The CDR3 loop spans 18 amino acids. The V segment lost 5 bases and the J segment 1 base; nucleotides outside the gene matches: 12. CDR1 and CDR2 (germline): LGHNT, FRNRAP. For the CDR3, the DNA is TGTGCTAGTGGTCCCGATCTAGCGGGGGGACTAAGCCAAGAGACCCAGTACTTC. Translated: CASGPDLAGGLSQETQYF.

The chain employs TRBV4-3 and TRBJ2-3; D uncertain. V was shortened by 4 bases and J by 8 bases, with 10 bases between the two germline ends. There are 12 residues in the CDR3. CDR1 and CDR2 from the germline V gene are LGHNA and YSLEER. In DNA form, the CDR3 reads TGCGCCAGCAGCCCTTCATTCGGTACGCAGTATTTT. The encoded protein is CASSPSFGTQYF.

This clonotype showed up many times. V is TRBV7-9 and J is TRBJ2-7, with 10 nucleotides matching TRBD2. Trimming took 4 bases from V and 5 from J; bases not matched to a gene: 2. Germline V gives CDR1 SEHNR, CDR2 FQNEAQ (reference sequence). There are 13 residues in the CDR3. The CDR3 nucleotides read TGTGCCAGCAGCTCGGGGACTAGCGACGAGCAGTACTTC. Translating gives CASSSGTSDEQYF.

This clonotype has at least ten counts. The chain couples TRBV11-2 to TRBJ2-1; no firm D call. Germline V gene sequence: CDR1 SGHAT, CDR2 FQNNGV. CDR3 length equals 11 residues. The V and J ends lost 11 bases and 2 bases respectively, with 7 bases between them. Here the CDR3 reads CASLTYNEQFF. As DNA, the CDR3 is TGTGCCTCCCTAACCTACAATGAGCAGTTCTTC.

This clonotype has ten or more counts. The J gene is TRBJ2-7, the V gene TRBV19, with D possibly being TRBD1 (6 bases). Germline V lookup: CDR1 LNHDA, CDR2 SQIVND (reference sequence). The length of the CDR3 is 14 residues. V lost 4 bases and J 3 bases, leaving 13 bases between the germline ends. In nucleotides, the CDR3 is TGTGCCAGTAGTACAGGACAGCCTATCTACGAGCAGTACTTC. This encodes CASSTGQPIYEQYF.

This clonotype was detected ten times or more. J is TRBJ2-7 and V is TRBV6-5, with 7 bases that match TRBD1. This CDR3 is 14 amino acids long. Per germline, CDR1 MNHEY and CDR2 SVGAGI. Unmatched junction bases numbered 6, after V lost 5 bases and J lost 2 bases. The CDR3 coding sequence is TGTGCCAGCAGTACTCGACAGGGAACCTACGAGCAGTACTTC. Encoded protein: CASSTRQGTYEQYF.

This clonotype has a handful of counts. The chain links TRBV2 to TRBJ2-1; 9 bases line up with TRBD2. Germline CDR1 reads SNHLY; CDR2 reads FYNNEI. V shed 3 bases, J shed 9 bases, and the junction held 3 bases outside the gene matches. This CDR3 has 13 amino acids. CDR3 protein: CASSEGLAPEQFF. CDR3 DNA sequence: TGTGCCAGCAGTGAGGGACTAGCTCCTGAGCAGTTCTTC.

Notes on this clonotype: Being one base from a much bigger clone, this may be a read error. V usage is TRBV11-3 and J usage is TRBJ2-5; TRBD1 matches 9 bases. Looked up from germline, CDR1 is SGHNT and CDR2 is YENEEA. V shed 4 bases, J shed 3 bases, and the junction held 3 bases outside the gene matches. The CDR3 is made up of 14 amino acids. CDR3 nucleotide sequence: TGTGCCAGCAGCTCCCGGACAGGGGAAGAGACCCAGTACTTC. Translating it yields CASSSRTGEETQYF.

This clonotype showed up many times. The chain joins TRBV19 to TRBJ2-7, with 9 bases aligning to TRBD1. The germline CDR1 and CDR2 sequences are LNHDA and SQIVND (reference sequence). The V and J ends lost 6 bases and 4 bases, in that order; junction bases with no gene match: 4. This CDR3 region has 13 residues. CDR3 nucleotides: TGTGCCAGTAGCGGGACAGGGTGGTACGAGCAGTACTTC. It yields the protein CASSGTGWYEQYF.

This clonotype was observed many times. This chain links TRBV25-1 with TRBJ2-4; D unresolved. Trimming removed 0 bases at V and 8 bases at J, with 5 bases between. Germline CDR1 MGHDK, CDR2 SYGVNS. This CDR3 is 12 amino acids long. DNA for the CDR3: TGTGCCAGCAGTGAATATCGGGACATTCAGTACTTC. Translated: CASSEYRDIQYF.

This clonotype came up many times. The DNA for the CDR3 is TGTGCCAGCAGTTGGGACAGGGGAGGCGATACGCAGTATTTT. This gives the protein CASSWDRGGDTQYF. The chain couples TRBV6-5 to TRBJ2-3; 10 positions agree with TRBD1. In germline, CDR1 is MNHEY, CDR2 SVGAGI. Trimming removed 4 bases from V and 6 bases from J; junction bases left unmatched: 4. This CDR3 has 14 residues.

In this sample, this clonotype turned up once. A single base separates this from a much larger clone, so it may be a read error. The rearrangement joins TRBV10-1 to TRBJ2-3; D remains unclear. Trimming removed 4 bases from V and 2 bases from J, with 7 bases in between. Germline loops: CDR1 WNHNN, CDR2 SYGVQD (reference sequence). The CDR3 extends over 13 amino acids. The CDR3 sequence: CASSVSVTDTQYF. The CDR3 DNA reads as TGCGCCAGCAGTGTTAGTGTCACAGATACGCAGTATTTT.

This clonotype has ten or more counts. This chain uses TRBV13 with TRBJ1-6; unclear D gene. The CDR3 is 12 residues long. Trimming shortened V by 3 bases and J by 9 bases, and 6 bases separated the two germline ends. Per germline, CDR1 PRHDT and CDR2 FYEKMQ (reference sequence). CDR3: CASSLDGSPLHF. The CDR3 DNA is TGTGCCAGCAGCTTGGATGGTTCACCCCTCCACTTT.

With regard to this clonotype: A much larger clonotype is one base distant, so this may be a read error. The chain uses TRBV19 and TRBJ1-1, with D uncertain. Germline values: CDR1 LNHDA, CDR2 SQIVND (reference sequence). This CDR3 contains 14 residues. Here the CDR3 DNA reads TGTGCCAGTGGTATCCGGGGAGGGAGCACTGAAGCTTTCTTT. It codes for CASGIRGGSTEAFF.

This clonotype appeared many times. V usage is TRBV10-2 and J usage is TRBJ2-5; 8 bases line up with TRBD1. This CDR3 has 13 amino acids. Germline lookup yields CDR1 WSHSY and CDR2 SAAADI. V shed 8 bases and J 7 bases; nucleotides not matched to a gene: 9. The CDR3 loop reads CASLTGDQRTQYF. The CDR3 DNA reads as TGCGCCAGCCTGACAGGGGACCAGAGGACCCAGTACTTC.

Remarks on this clonotype: It is unclear where the CDR3 begins or ends on the DNA, so no DNA is shown, and the CDR3 is as TCRdb lists it. This chain links TRBV27 with TRBJ2-1; the D call of TRBD2 is as the table states it, not checked on the DNA. Germline V lookup: CDR1 MNHEY, CDR2 SMNVEV (reference sequence). The CDR3 spans 18 residues, counting both ends. The CDR3 region is CASSLGVAGGIQGNEQSF.